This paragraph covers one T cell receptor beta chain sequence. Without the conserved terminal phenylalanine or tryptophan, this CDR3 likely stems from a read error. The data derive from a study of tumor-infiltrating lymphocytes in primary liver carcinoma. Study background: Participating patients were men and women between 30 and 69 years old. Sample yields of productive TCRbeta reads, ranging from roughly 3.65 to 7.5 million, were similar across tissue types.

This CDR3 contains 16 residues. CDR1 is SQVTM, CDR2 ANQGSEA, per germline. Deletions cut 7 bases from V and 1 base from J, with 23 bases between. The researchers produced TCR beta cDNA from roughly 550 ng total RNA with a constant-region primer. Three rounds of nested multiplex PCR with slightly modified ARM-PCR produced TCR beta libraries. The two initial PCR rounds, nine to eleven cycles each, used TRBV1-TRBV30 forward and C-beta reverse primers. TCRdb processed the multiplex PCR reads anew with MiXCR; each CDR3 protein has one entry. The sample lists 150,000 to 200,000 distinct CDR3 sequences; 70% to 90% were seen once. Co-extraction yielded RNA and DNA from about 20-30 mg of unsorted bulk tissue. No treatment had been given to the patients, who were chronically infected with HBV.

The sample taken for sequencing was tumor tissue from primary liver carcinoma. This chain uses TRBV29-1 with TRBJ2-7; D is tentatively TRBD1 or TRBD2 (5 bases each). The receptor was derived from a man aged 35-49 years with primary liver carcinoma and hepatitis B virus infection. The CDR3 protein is CSAMTSGTGTSYEQYY. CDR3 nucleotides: TGCAGCGCCATGACATCTGGGACCGGCACTTCCTACGAGCAGTACTAT.